This T cell receptor beta chain came from a study of blood T cell repertoires in COVID-19. Turning to the study itself: From T cells, B-cell-depleted T cells, or PBMCs came the material, which was cDNA or gDNA.

Original processing notes: The assay estimated nucleated cells by amplifying reference gene primers. Some clones are missing from TCRdb's copy, which holds only in-frame ones; the method was immunoSEQ multiplex PCR. The V and J calls and the clone size are those of that table, but D and trimming were determined from the DNA. The table has over 150,000 clones, roughly 83% seen once. This clone was seen a handful of times. The receptor's source is a man aged 18 to 30 with active or convalescent COVID-19. Sequenced material: peripheral blood.

In DNA form, the CDR3 reads TGTGCCAGCAGTTTAAGGGGCTTCTATGGCTACACCTTC. Encoded protein: CASSLRGFYGYTF. This rearrangement joins TRBV27 to TRBJ1-2, with a weak D call TRBD1 (5 bases). CDR1 MNHEY and CDR2 SMNVEV come from the germline V gene (reference sequence). The CDR3 spans 13 residues. Trimming left V 2 bases short and J 4 bases short, with 8 bases between.